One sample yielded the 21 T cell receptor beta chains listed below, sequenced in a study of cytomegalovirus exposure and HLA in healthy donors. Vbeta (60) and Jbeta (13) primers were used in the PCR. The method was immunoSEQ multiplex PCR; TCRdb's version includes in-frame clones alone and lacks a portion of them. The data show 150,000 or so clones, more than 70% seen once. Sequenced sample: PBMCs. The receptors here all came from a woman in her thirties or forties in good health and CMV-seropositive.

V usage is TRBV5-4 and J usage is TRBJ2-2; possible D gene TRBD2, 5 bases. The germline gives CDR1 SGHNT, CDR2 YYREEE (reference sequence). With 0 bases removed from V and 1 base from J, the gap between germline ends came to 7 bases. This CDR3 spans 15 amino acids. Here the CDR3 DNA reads TGTGCCAGCAGCTTGGTCGGGGTGAACACCGGGGAGCTGTTTTTT. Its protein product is CASSLVGVNTGELFF. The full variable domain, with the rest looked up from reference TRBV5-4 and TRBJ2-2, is ETGVTQSPTHLIKTRGQQVTLRCSSQSGHNTVSWYQQALGQGPQFIFQYYREEENGRGNFPPRFSGLQFPNYSSELNVNALELDDSALYLCASSLVGVNTGELFFGEGSRLTVL.

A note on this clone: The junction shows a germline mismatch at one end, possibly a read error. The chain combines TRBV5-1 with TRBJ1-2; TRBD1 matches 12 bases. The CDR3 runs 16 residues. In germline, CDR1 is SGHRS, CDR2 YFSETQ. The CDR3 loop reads CASSLGQGAVYYGYTF. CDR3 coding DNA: TGCGCCAGCAGTTTGGGACAGGGGGCCGTCTACTATGGCTACACCTTC.

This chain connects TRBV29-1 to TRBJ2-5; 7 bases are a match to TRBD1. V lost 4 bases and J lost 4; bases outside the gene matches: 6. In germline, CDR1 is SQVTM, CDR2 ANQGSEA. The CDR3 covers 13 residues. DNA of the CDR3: TGCAGCGTTGCCCGGGGACAGCTAGAGACCCAGTACTTC. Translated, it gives CSVARGQLETQYF.

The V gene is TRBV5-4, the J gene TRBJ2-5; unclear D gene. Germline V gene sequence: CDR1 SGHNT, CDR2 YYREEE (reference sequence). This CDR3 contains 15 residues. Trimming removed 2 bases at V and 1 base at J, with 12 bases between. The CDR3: CASSLGTTRQETQYF. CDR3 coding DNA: TGTGCCAGCAGCTTAGGAACTACCCGCCAAGAGACCCAGTACTTC.

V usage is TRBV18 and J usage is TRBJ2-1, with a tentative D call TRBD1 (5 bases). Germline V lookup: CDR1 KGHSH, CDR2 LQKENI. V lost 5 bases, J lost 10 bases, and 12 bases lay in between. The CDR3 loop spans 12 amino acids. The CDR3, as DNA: TGTGCCAGCTCAACCAGGGATTTCGAGCAGTTCTTC. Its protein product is CASSTRDFEQFF.

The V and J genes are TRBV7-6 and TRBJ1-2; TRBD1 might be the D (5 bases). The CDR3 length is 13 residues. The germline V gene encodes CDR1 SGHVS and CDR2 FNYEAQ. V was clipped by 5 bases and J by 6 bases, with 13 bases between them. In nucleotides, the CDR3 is TGTGCCAGCAGCCCTCCCAGGGCGCATGGCTACACCTTC. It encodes CASSPPRAHGYTF.

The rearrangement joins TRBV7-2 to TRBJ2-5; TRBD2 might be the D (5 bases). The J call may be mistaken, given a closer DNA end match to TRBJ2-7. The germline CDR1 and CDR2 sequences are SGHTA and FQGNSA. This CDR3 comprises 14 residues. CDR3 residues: CASSLSGLTYEQYF. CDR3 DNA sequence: TGTGCCAGCAGCTTATCCGGACTGACCTACGAGCAGTACTTC.

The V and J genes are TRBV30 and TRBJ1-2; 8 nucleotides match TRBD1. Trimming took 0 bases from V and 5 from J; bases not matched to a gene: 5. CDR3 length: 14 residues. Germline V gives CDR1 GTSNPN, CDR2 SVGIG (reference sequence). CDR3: CAWSVQGANYGYTF. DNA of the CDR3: TGTGCCTGGAGTGTGCAGGGGGCAAATTATGGCTACACCTTC.

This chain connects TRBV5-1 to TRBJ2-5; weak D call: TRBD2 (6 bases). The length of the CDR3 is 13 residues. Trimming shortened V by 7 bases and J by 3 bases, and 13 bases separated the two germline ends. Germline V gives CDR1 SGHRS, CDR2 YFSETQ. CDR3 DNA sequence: TGCGCCAGCGGGCTCGGGGGTGAAGAGACCCAGTACTTC. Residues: CASGLGGEETQYF.

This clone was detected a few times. The CDR3 DNA is TGTGCCAGCAGCTTAGGGACAGCGCGCCTCTATGAGCAGTTCTTC. Its translation is CASSLGTARLYEQFF. The gene calls are TRBV11-2 and TRBJ2-1; perhaps TRBD1 as D (6 bases). This CDR3 is 15 amino acids long. Germline loops: CDR1 SGHAT, CDR2 FQNNGV. The V and J ends lost 1 base and 8 bases respectively, with 15 bases between them. Variable domain in full (rest from reference TRBV11-2 and TRBJ2-1): EAGVAQSPRYKIIEKRQSVAFWCNPISGHATLYWYQQILGQGPKLLIQFQNNGVVDDSQLPKDRFSAERLKGVDSTLKIQPAKLEDSAVYLCASSLGTARLYEQFFGPGTRLTVL.

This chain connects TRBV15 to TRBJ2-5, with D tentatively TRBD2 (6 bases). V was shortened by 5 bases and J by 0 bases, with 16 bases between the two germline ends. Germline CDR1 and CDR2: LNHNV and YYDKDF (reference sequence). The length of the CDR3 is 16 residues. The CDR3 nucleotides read TGTGCCACCAGCGGAAGGAGGGGAGCGAACCAAGAGACCCAGTACTTC. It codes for CATSGRRGANQETQYF.

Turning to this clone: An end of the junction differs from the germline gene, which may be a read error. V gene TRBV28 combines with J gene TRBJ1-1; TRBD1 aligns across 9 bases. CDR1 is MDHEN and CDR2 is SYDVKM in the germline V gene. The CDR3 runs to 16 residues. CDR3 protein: CVSRGTGGGTNTEAFF. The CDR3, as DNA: TGTGTCAGCAGAGGCACAGGGGGCGGGACGAACACTGAAGCTTTCTTT.

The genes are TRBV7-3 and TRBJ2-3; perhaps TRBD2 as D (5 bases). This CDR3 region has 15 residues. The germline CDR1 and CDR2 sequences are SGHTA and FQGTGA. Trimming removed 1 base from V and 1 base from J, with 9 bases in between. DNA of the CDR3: TGTGCCAGCAGCTTAAACAGCGGCCGCACAGATACGCAGTATTTT. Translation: CASSLNSGRTDTQYF.

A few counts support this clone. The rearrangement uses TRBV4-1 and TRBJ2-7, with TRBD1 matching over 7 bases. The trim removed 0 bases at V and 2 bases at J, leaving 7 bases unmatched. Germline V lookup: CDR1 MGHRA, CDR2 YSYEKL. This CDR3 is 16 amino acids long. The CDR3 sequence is CASSQDNRGFPYEQYF. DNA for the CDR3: TGCGCCAGCAGCCAAGATAACAGGGGTTTCCCCTACGAGCAGTACTTC.

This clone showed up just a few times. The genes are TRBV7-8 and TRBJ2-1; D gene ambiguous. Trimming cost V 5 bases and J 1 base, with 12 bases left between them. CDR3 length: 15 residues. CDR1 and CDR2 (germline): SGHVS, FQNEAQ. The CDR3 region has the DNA TGTGCCAGCAGCGCGAGAGGCGGATCCTACAATGAGCAGTTCTTC. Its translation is CASSARGGSYNEQFF.

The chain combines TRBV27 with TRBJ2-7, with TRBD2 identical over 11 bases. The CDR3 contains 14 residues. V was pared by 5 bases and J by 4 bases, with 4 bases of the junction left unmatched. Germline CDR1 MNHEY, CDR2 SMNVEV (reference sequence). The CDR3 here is CASSPGLAAYEQYF. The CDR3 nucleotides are TGTGCCAGCAGTCCGGGACTAGCGGCTTACGAGCAGTACTTC.

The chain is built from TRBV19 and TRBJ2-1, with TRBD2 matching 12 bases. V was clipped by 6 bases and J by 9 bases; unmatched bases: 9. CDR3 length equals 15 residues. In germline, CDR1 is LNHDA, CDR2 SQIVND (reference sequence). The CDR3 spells CASRASGRAVGEQFF. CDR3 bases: TGTGCCAGTAGAGCTAGCGGGAGGGCCGTCGGTGAGCAGTTCTTC.

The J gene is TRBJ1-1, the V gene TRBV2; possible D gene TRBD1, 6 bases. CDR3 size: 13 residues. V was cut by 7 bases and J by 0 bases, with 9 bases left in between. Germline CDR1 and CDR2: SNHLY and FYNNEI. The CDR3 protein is CASNRDMNTEAFF. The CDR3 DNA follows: TGTGCCAGCAACCGGGACATGAACACTGAAGCTTTCTTT. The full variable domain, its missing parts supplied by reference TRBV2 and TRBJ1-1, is EPEVTQTPSHQVTQMGQEVILRCVPISNHLYFYWYRQILGQKVEFLVSFYNNEISEKSEIFDDQFSVERPDGSNFTLKIRSTKLEDSAMYFCASNRDMNTEAFFGQGTRLTVV.

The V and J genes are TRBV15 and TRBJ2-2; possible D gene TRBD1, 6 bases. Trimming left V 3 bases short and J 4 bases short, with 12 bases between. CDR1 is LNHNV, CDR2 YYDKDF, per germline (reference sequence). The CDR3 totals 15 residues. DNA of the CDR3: TGTGCCACCAGCAGCGCCAACAGGGCCACCGGGGAGCTGTTTTTT. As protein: CATSSANRATGELFF. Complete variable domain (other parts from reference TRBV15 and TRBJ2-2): DAMVIQNPRYQVTQFGKPVTLSCSQTLNHNVMYWYQQKSSQAPKLLFHYYDKDFNNEADTPDNFQSRRPNTSFCFLDIRSPGLGDTAMYLCATSSANRATGELFFGEGSRLTVL.

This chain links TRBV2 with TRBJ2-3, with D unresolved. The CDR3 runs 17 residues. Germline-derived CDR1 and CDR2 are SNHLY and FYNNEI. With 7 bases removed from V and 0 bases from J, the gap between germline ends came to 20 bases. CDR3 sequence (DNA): TGTGCCAGCAACTCCCAGCCCAGGTCTACTAGCACAGATACGCAGTATTTT. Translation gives CASNSQPRSTSTDTQYF.

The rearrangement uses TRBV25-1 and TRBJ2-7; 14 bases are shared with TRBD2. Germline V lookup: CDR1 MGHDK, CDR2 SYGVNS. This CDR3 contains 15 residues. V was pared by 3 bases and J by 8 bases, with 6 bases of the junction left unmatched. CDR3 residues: CASSEGLAGAYKQYF. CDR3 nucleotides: TGTGCCAGCAGTGAGGGACTAGCGGGAGCGTACAAGCAGTACTTC.